The present T cell receptor beta chain was sequenced within a study of cytomegalovirus exposure and HLA in healthy donors. PCR employed 60 Vbeta and 13 Jbeta primers. Clones were read by immunoSEQ multiplex PCR, and TCRdb kept only the in-frame ones, dropping some. The sample lists 140,000 to 150,000 clones, about 80% occurring once. Trimming cost V 1 base and J 0 bases; bases outside gene matches: 8. The CDR3 has 19 amino acids. The germline V gene encodes CDR1 SGHTA and CDR2 FQGTGA. V is TRBV7-3 and J is TRBJ2-1; 11 bases agree with TRBD2. Sequencing was done on a sample of PBMCs. This TCR derives from a woman aged 60-70 years in good health and CMV-seropositive. CDR3 region: CASSLRGLAERSSYNEQFF. DNA of the CDR3: TGTGCCAGCAGCTTAAGGGGACTAGCGGAAAGGAGCTCCTACAATGAGCAGTTCTTC. Combining the CDR3 with reference TRBV7-3 and TRBJ2-1 gives the whole variable domain GAGVSQTPSNKVTEKGKYVELRCDPISGHTALYWYRQSLGQGPEFLIYFQGTGAADDSGLPNDRFFAVRPEGSVSTLKIQRTERGDSAVYLCASSLRGLAERSSYNEQFFGPGTRLTVL.